The 32 T cell receptor beta chains in this list originate from one sample, sequenced in a study of PD-1 blockade in classical Hodgkin lymphoma. Sequencing was performed with immunoSEQ multiplex PCR; in TCRdb, only in-frame clones are kept and a portion is missing. This sample has about 44,000 clones, with around three fifths found just once. Time point denoted: cycle 4 day 1 (C4D1), after five to seven weeks of nivolumab. Brentuximab vedotin exposure varied, and every patient relapsed after autologous stem cell transplantation. This sample comprised peripheral blood mononuclear cells (PBMCs), obtained before the fourth cycle of nivolumab. The origin of the receptors is a human donor with classical Hodgkin lymphoma.

The chain has TRBV6-1 and TRBJ2-3, with D maybe TRBD1 (5 bases). Per the germline V gene, CDR1 is MNHNS and CDR2 is SASEGT. This CDR3 contains 15 residues. Trimming left V 6 bases short and J 8 bases short, with 21 bases between. Written as DNA, the CDR3 is TGTGCCAGCAGACCCACCGCAGGGTATCCGATTACGCAGTATTTT. Translation gives CASRPTAGYPITQYF.

The count of this clone is one. The junction departs from germline at one end; a sequencing error may be responsible. The DNA for the CDR3 is TGTGCCAGCAGCTTGGGATTAGGGGTGACGGATTTT. Amino acids: CASSLGLGVTDF. The rearrangement joins TRBV5-6 to TRBJ1-5; D is possibly TRBD1 (5 bases). The CDR3 totals 12 residues. CDR1 and CDR2 from the germline V gene are SGHDT and YYEEEE.

This chain connects TRBV11-2 to TRBJ2-5; no clear D gene. In germline, CDR1 is SGHAT, CDR2 FQNNGV. This CDR3 has 13 amino acids. Trimming removed 5 bases from V and 7 bases from J, with 14 bases in between. CDR3 sequence reads: CASSHRTAATQYF. Here the CDR3 DNA reads TGTGCCAGCAGCCATAGAACTGCGGCGACCCAGTACTTC.

In DNA form, the CDR3 reads TGTGCCAGCAGCTTGGGACAGTTAAACACCATATATTTT. Protein sequence: CASSLGQLNTIYF. This chain joins TRBV7-6 and TRBJ1-3, with 7 bases matching TRBD1. CDR3 length: 13 residues. J gave up 6 bases and V 3 bases, and 2 bases lay outside the gene matches. Germline loops: CDR1 SGHVS, CDR2 FNYEAQ. Supplemented by reference TRBV7-6 and TRBJ1-3, the full variable domain reads GAGVSQSPRYKVTKRGQDVALRCDPISGHVSLYWYRQALGQGPEFLTYFNYEAQQDKSGLPNDRFSAERPEGSISTLTIQRTEQRDSAMYRCASSLGQLNTIYFGEGSWLTVV.

The CDR3: CASSPDRVLSGANVLTF. CDR3 sequence (DNA): TGTGCCAGCTCACCAGACAGGGTTCTCTCTGGGGCCAACGTCCTGACTTTC. The V call is TRBV18, the J call TRBJ2-6; TRBD1 agrees at 7 bases. The CDR3 is 17 amino acids. V lost 2 bases to trimming and J lost 0 bases; unmatched junction nucleotides: 4. Germline V gene data show CDR1 as KGHSH and CDR2 as LQKENI.

The chain combines TRBV6-5 with TRBJ2-1, with D unresolved. Germline lookup yields CDR1 MNHEY and CDR2 SVGAGI. The CDR3 is 12 amino acids. Trimming cost V 4 bases and J 9 bases, with 10 bases left between them. Written as DNA, the CDR3 is TGTGCCAGCAGTTTCCTGGGGATTGAGCAGTTCTTC. It codes for CASSFLGIEQFF.

This clone has a handful of counts. The chain recombines TRBV28 with TRBJ1-2; 7 bases are a match to TRBD1. The V segment lost 7 bases and the J segment 4 bases; nucleotides outside the gene matches: 3. The V gene's germline CDR1 is MDHEN and CDR2 SYDVKM. This CDR3 spans 12 amino acids. The chain's CDR3 is CASTRTGYGYTF. The CDR3 DNA follows: TGTGCCAGCACCCGGACAGGCTATGGCTACACCTTC.

The J gene is TRBJ1-2, the V gene TRBV6-6; 9 bases are a match to TRBD1. In germline, CDR1 is MNHNY, CDR2 SVGAGI (reference sequence). CDR3 length: 14 amino acids. Unmatched junction bases numbered 5, after V lost 2 bases and J lost 7 bases. The CDR3 region is CASSYTGGTSGYTF. The CDR3 region has the DNA TGTGCCAGCAGTTACACAGGGGGCACGAGTGGCTACACCTTC.

This clone came up a few times. The chain recombines TRBV20-1 with TRBJ1-4; no clear D. The V and J ends lost 5 bases and 7 bases respectively, with 8 bases between them. Germline CDR1 and CDR2: DFQATT and SNEGSKA (reference sequence). This CDR3 comprises 11 residues. This CDR3 is CSADYGEKLFF. CDR3 nucleotide sequence: TGCAGTGCTGACTATGGTGAAAAACTGTTTTTT.

The V gene is TRBV9, the J gene TRBJ1-6; D not resolved. The germline CDR1 and CDR2 sequences are SGDLS and YYNGEE. The CDR3 is made up of 15 amino acids. With 0 bases removed from V and 9 bases from J, the gap between germline ends came to 13 bases. Written as DNA, the CDR3 is TGTGCCAGCAGCGTAGAGGAGGCCCCCCGTTCACCCCTCCACTTT. Amino acids: CASSVEEAPRSPLHF.

The chain recombines TRBV19 with TRBJ1-6; 9 positions agree with TRBD1. This CDR3 spans 16 amino acids. V was clipped by 6 bases and J by 7 bases; unmatched bases: 10. Germline CDR1 LNHDA, CDR2 SQIVND (reference sequence). DNA for the CDR3: TGTGCCAGTAGCGATCCGGGACAGGGTAGGAATTCACCCCTCCACTTT. Encoded protein: CASSDPGQGRNSPLHF.

This clone has only a few counts. The CDR3 sequence: CASSLERTLIGEKLFF. The CDR3 nucleotides read TGTGCCAGCAGCTTAGAAAGGACCTTGATCGGAGAAAAACTGTTTTTT. The chain couples TRBV7-9 to TRBJ1-4, with no clear D. Trimming removed 1 base from V and 8 bases from J, with 17 bases in between. The CDR3 runs 16 residues. Germline V gene sequence: CDR1 SEHNR, CDR2 FQNEAQ (reference sequence).

This clone was observed a single time. V gene TRBV6-6 combines with J gene TRBJ2-1; 10 bases map to TRBD1. This CDR3 is 15 amino acids long. The V segment lost 7 bases and the J segment 1 base; nucleotides outside the gene matches: 4. The germline CDR1 and CDR2 sequences are MNHNY and SVGAGI (reference sequence). The CDR3 nucleotides are TGTGCCAGCAAACCGGGACAGGGGTCCTACAATGAGCAGTTCTTC. Amino acid sequence: CASKPGQGSYNEQFF.

The V gene is TRBV7-2, the J gene TRBJ1-2; 8 nucleotides align to TRBD1. Trimming took 1 base from V and 5 from J; bases not matched to a gene: 12. The CDR3 covers 17 residues. The germline V gene encodes CDR1 SGHTA and CDR2 FQGNSA. The CDR3 nucleotides read TGTGCCAGCAGCTTAGTTCACGGGACAGGTTCGCAATATGGCTACACCTTC. This sequence encodes CASSLVHGTGSQYGYTF.

The V and J genes are TRBV5-4 and TRBJ2-1; TRBD2 matches 9 bases. Per the germline V gene, CDR1 is SGHNT and CDR2 is YYREEE (reference sequence). V was pared by 7 bases and J by 7 bases, with 9 bases of the junction left unmatched. This CDR3 contains 14 residues. CDR3: CASRGREGRNEQFF. The CDR3, as DNA: TGTGCCAGCCGAGGGCGGGAGGGCCGGAATGAGCAGTTCTTC.

This chain links TRBV4-3 with TRBJ1-5, with a possible D match to TRBD1 (6 bases). V dropped 0 bases and J dropped 7 bases, with 16 bases sitting between them. Per the germline V gene, CDR1 is LGHNA and CDR2 is YSLEER. The CDR3 has 16 residues. The CDR3 loop is CASSQDPPGASQPQHF. CDR3 DNA: TGCGCCAGCAGCCAAGACCCTCCGGGGGCGAGCCAGCCCCAGCATTTT.

In this sample, this clone turned up once. The chain uses TRBV4-2 and TRBJ1-3; 8 nucleotides line up with TRBD1. The J segment lost 1 base and the V segment lost 0 bases, leaving 8 bases of the junction unmatched. CDR1 and CDR2 from the germline V gene are LGHNA and YNFKEQ. The CDR3 has 18 amino acids. CDR3 nucleotide sequence: TGTGCCAGCAGCCAAGATGGAGGCAGGGGGCTTTCTGGAAACACCATATATTTT. Its translation is CASSQDGGRGLSGNTIYF.

The rearrangement uses TRBV5-1 and TRBJ1-3; D may be TRBD1 (6 bases). Germline loops: CDR1 SGHRS, CDR2 YFSETQ. The V and J ends lost 7 bases and 0 bases respectively, with 14 bases between them. The CDR3 runs 15 residues. The CDR3 region is CASVRQGYSGNTIYF. CDR3 nucleotide sequence: TGCGCCAGCGTTCGGCAGGGGTACTCTGGAAACACCATATATTTT.

This clone is classed as medium-sized. The chain employs TRBV7-9 and TRBJ1-3; D unclear. V lost 4 bases and J lost 2, with 9 bases in between. Germline assignment: CDR1 SEHNR and CDR2 FQNEAQ (reference sequence). The CDR3 consists of 14 residues. Here the CDR3 reads CASSSRSAGNTIYF. The CDR3 bases are TGTGCCAGCAGCTCCCGGAGTGCTGGAAACACCATATATTTT.

The genes are TRBV11-2 and TRBJ2-7; 9 bases match TRBD1. The CDR3 has 15 amino acids. Losses at the gene ends were 4 bases for V and 3 bases for J; bases not matched to a gene: 7. The germline CDR1 and CDR2 sequences are SGHAT and FQNNGV. The CDR3 bases are TGTGCCAGCAGCTCCGCGACAGGGGGTGTCTACGAGCAGTACTTC. Translating it yields CASSSATGGVYEQYF.

The sample holds a few counts of this clone. V usage is TRBV6-5 and J usage is TRBJ1-2, with D maybe TRBD1 (5 bases). CDR3 length: 13 residues. The germline CDR1 and CDR2 sequences are MNHEY and SVGAGI. The V end was cut by 2 bases, the J end by 2 bases, with 6 bases between. The CDR3, as DNA: TGTGCCAGCAGTTACGGGGCAAACTATGGCTACACCTTC. This gives the protein CASSYGANYGYTF.

The gene calls are TRBV5-1 and TRBJ2-1, with 11 bases aligning to TRBD2. The CDR3 has 15 amino acids. The germline gives CDR1 SGHRS, CDR2 YFSETQ. J was trimmed by 10 bases and V by 1 base; bases with no gene match: 7. The CDR3 is CASSLTSGSSWEQFF. The CDR3 region has the DNA TGCGCCAGCAGCTTGACTAGCGGGAGTTCTTGGGAGCAGTTCTTC.

This clone was seen a handful of times. The V call is TRBV4-3, the J call TRBJ2-7, with 9 bases aligning to TRBD1. The CDR3 has 15 residues. CDR1 and CDR2 from the germline V gene are LGHNA and YSLEER. Trimming took 3 bases from V and 5 from J; bases not matched to a gene: 8. In DNA form, the CDR3 reads TGCGCCAGCAGCCAGGGGGGACAGGGATACCACGAGCAGTACTTC. This translates into CASSQGGQGYHEQYF.

The V and J genes are TRBV28 and TRBJ1-2, with 9 bases that match TRBD1. The CDR3 spans 14 residues. CDR1 is MDHEN, CDR2 SYDVKM, per germline. Trimming removed 3 bases from V and 6 bases from J; junction bases left unmatched: 5. DNA of the CDR3: TGTGCCAGCAGTTTTGGGGACAGGGAAAATGGCTACACCTTC. Translated: CASSFGDRENGYTF.

This clone was seen a few times. The chain recombines TRBV6-1 with TRBJ1-1; D perhaps matches TRBD1 (5 bases). Trimming removed 4 bases from V and 4 bases from J, with 16 bases in between. From germline, CDR1 is MNHNS and CDR2 SASEGT. The CDR3 totals 15 residues. The CDR3 sequence is CASSGPGGGPTEAFF. CDR3 nucleotide sequence: TGTGCCAGCAGTGGCCCTGGCGGGGGACCCACTGAAGCTTTCTTT.

The chain links TRBV5-1 to TRBJ2-1; D might be TRBD2 (6 bases). V lost 4 bases and J 0 bases, leaving 11 bases between the germline ends. Germline V gives CDR1 SGHRS, CDR2 YFSETQ. The CDR3 is made up of 15 amino acids. CDR3 bases: TGCGCCAGCAGCGGGGAGGATAGCTCCTACAATGAGCAGTTCTTC. As protein: CASSGEDSSYNEQFF.

The V gene is TRBV5-5, the J gene TRBJ2-5; 13 bases match TRBD2. Germline trimming cut 4 bases from V and 4 bases from J; bases unmatched to any gene: 4. There are 15 residues in the CDR3. Per the germline V gene, CDR1 is SGHKS and CDR2 is YYEKEE (reference sequence). The CDR3 DNA is TGTGCCAGCAGCGCGGGACTAGCGGGGCGAGAGACCCAGTACTTC. Amino acids: CASSAGLAGRETQYF.

As for this clone: The sample holds other DNA sequences that translate to the same CDR3. The chain combines TRBV28 with TRBJ1-2; D uncertain. The germline V gene encodes CDR1 MDHEN and CDR2 SYDVKM. This CDR3 comprises 10 residues. Trimming took off 8 bases at V and 4 bases at J, with 5 bases between the two ends. CDR3: CASLGYGYTF. CDR3 bases: TGTGCCAGCCTGGGCTATGGCTACACCTTC.

The chain has TRBV30 and TRBJ2-5; a possible D gene is TRBD2 (6 bases). Germline CDR1 is GTSNPN and CDR2 is SVGIG (reference sequence). V was clipped by 2 bases and J by 0 bases, with 7 bases between them. The CDR3 is 13 residues long. The chain's CDR3 is CAWSREYQETQYF. The CDR3 nucleotides are TGTGCCTGGAGTCGGGAGTACCAAGAGACCCAGTACTTC.

This clone showed up just once. This sequence joins TRBV19 and TRBJ1-5, with 8 bases lining up with TRBD1. Germline V CDR1 and CDR2: LNHDA, SQIVND (reference sequence). The CDR3 consists of 16 residues. The V and J ends lost 8 bases and 2 bases, in that order; junction bases with no gene match: 11. In DNA, the CDR3 is TGTGCCAGTTCCCCAATTGACAGGGGTGGCAATCAGCCCCAGCATTTT. It specifies CASSPIDRGGNQPQHF.

V is TRBV19 and J is TRBJ2-1; 9 bases fit TRBD2. The CDR3 consists of 16 residues. V lost 5 bases to trimming and J lost 4 bases; unmatched junction nucleotides: 9. In germline, CDR1 is LNHDA, CDR2 SQIVND (reference sequence). CDR3 sequence (DNA): TGTGCCAGTAGTCTAGCGTGGGCGGGGGGGTACAATGAGCAGTTCTTC. This sequence encodes CASSLAWAGGYNEQFF.

V usage is TRBV10-3 and J usage is TRBJ2-5; D unclear. V was clipped by 5 bases and J by 1 base, with 8 bases between them. The length of the CDR3 is 13 residues. Germline V gene data show CDR1 as ENHRY and CDR2 as SYGVKD. CDR3 sequence: CAISSYSQETQYF. Written as DNA, the CDR3 is TGTGCCATCAGTTCTTACAGCCAAGAGACCCAGTACTTC.